The 22 T cell receptor beta chains reported below all come from one sample, sequenced in a study of CD8+CD57+ T cells in acquired aplastic anemia. Profiling of TCR beta VDJ combinations and CDR3 sequences used genomic DNA as template. MiXCR, run by TCRdb on the reads, gives a single entry per CDR3 protein. Among about 190,000 distinct CDR3 sequences, 64% were seen once, and the ten largest hold approximately 44%. Sequenced sample: sorted CD4+, CD8+, or CD8+CD57+ T cells (not recorded which) from PBMCs. The receptors were gathered from a human donor with severe aplastic anemia or a healthy control (not recorded which).

CDR3 protein: CASARGVDTEAFF. CDR3 sequence (DNA): TGTGCCAGCGCGCGAGGGGTGGACACTGAAGCTTTCTTT. The gene calls are TRBV7-9 and TRBJ1-1; the D gene is possibly TRBD1 (5 bases). V lost 8 bases and J 3 bases, leaving 13 bases between the germline ends. The germline V gene encodes CDR1 SEHNR and CDR2 FQNEAQ (reference sequence). The CDR3 spans 13 residues.

V usage is TRBV7-8 and J usage is TRBJ2-1; tentatively, D is TRBD2 (6 bases). From germline, CDR1 is SGHVS and CDR2 FQNEAQ. V was trimmed by 5 bases and J by 4 bases, leaving 12 bases between them. CDR3 length: 14 residues. The CDR3 sequence is CASSAYREYNEQFF. The CDR3 coding sequence is TGTGCCAGCAGCGCCTACCGGGAGTACAATGAGCAGTTCTTC.

This rearrangement joins TRBV7-3 to TRBJ2-7; 7 bases map to TRBD1. The CDR3 has 16 residues. Trimming removed 5 bases from V and 0 bases from J; junction bases left unmatched: 10. The V gene's germline CDR1 is SGHTA and CDR2 FQGTGA. CDR3 coding DNA: TGTGCCAGCAGCCGCCTCCAAGGACAGGACTCCTACGAGCAGTACTTC. It is translated as CASSRLQGQDSYEQYF.

This clonotype occurred once. The chain couples TRBV2 to TRBJ2-2; no clear D gene. Germline lookup yields CDR1 SNHLY and CDR2 FYNNEI. The CDR3 length is 15 residues. V gave up 2 bases and J gave up 3 bases, with 10 bases separating them. CDR3 residues: CASSESGLHTGELFF. Written as DNA, the CDR3 is TGTGCCAGCAGTGAATCCGGGCTCCACACCGGGGAGCTGTTTTTT.

The chain has TRBV12-3 or TRBV12-4 and TRBJ1-1, with D uncertain. The CDR3 totals 14 residues. V lost 0 bases, J lost 6 bases, and 11 bases lay in between. CDR3 residues: CASSLAGLRAEAFF. CDR3 DNA sequence: TGTGCCAGCAGTTTAGCAGGTCTAAGGGCTGAAGCTTTCTTT.

The chain combines TRBV27 with TRBJ2-5, with D perhaps matching TRBD1 or TRBD2 (7 bases each). Germline V lookup: CDR1 MNHEY, CDR2 SMNVEV (reference sequence). The V end was cut by 6 bases, the J end by 5 bases, with 16 bases between. The CDR3 is 14 residues long. CDR3 sequence reads: CASSPGTAGETQYF. Here the CDR3 DNA reads TGTGCCAGCAGCCCTGGGACAGCGGGGGAGACCCAGTACTTC.

The CDR3 reads CASSVRQGDQPQHF. DNA of the CDR3: TGTGCCAGCAGTGTCAGACAGGGTGATCAGCCCCAGCATTTT. The chain has TRBV2 and TRBJ1-5; 7 nucleotides agree with TRBD1. The CDR3 totals 14 residues. Germline CDR1 reads SNHLY; CDR2 reads FYNNEI. Trimming removed 4 bases from V and 5 bases from J; junction bases left unmatched: 5.

The chain employs TRBV24-1 and TRBJ2-2; D may correspond to TRBD1 or TRBD2 (5 bases each). This CDR3 spans 14 amino acids. V was shortened by 6 bases and J by 3 bases, with 10 bases between the two germline ends. CDR1 is KGHDR and CDR2 is SFDVKD in the germline V gene. The chain's CDR3 is CATSPSRDTGELFF. CDR3 DNA: TGTGCCACCAGTCCTAGCAGGGACACCGGGGAGCTGTTTTTT.

The rearrangement links TRBV12-3 or TRBV12-4 to TRBJ2-3; 11 bases map to TRBD2. After removal of 5 bases from V and 0 bases from J, the junction contained 13 bases not matched to a gene. This CDR3 has 19 amino acids. CDR3 nucleotide sequence: TGTGCCAGCAGTCTCCTACTAGCGGGGGAGGTTTTAAGCACAGATACGCAGTATTTT. This encodes CASSLLLAGEVLSTDTQYF.

The chain joins TRBV20-1 to TRBJ2-7, with a weak D call TRBD2 (5 bases). The length of the CDR3 is 13 residues. Per germline, CDR1 DFQATT and CDR2 SNEGSKA (reference sequence). Trimming stripped 5 bases from V and 4 bases from J, with 15 bases between. In DNA form, the CDR3 reads TGCAGTGCTTCAGGAGGAGGTGTATACGAGCAGTACTTC. Protein: CSASGGGVYEQYF.

V gene TRBV24-1 combines with J gene TRBJ2-1; D may correspond to TRBD1 or TRBD2 (5 bases each). V was trimmed by 3 bases and J by 14 bases, leaving 10 bases between them. This CDR3 is 11 amino acids long. Germline V lookup: CDR1 KGHDR, CDR2 SFDVKD. CDR3 loop: CATSDGRGEFF. The DNA for the CDR3 is TGTGCCACCAGTGATGGGCGAGGGGAGTTCTTC.

A single count supports this clonotype. This chain uses TRBV9 with TRBJ1-1; 7 bases agree with TRBD1. Germline lookup yields CDR1 SGDLS and CDR2 YYNGEE. V gave up 0 bases and J gave up 6 bases; unmatched junction bases: 5. The CDR3 runs to 14 residues. This CDR3 is CASSVGTGFAEAFF. The CDR3 region has the DNA TGTGCCAGCAGCGTAGGGACAGGTTTTGCTGAAGCTTTCTTT.

The table lists this clonotype with many counts. The chain employs TRBV4-3 and TRBJ2-3; 14 nucleotides agree with TRBD2. The germline CDR1 and CDR2 sequences are LGHNA and YSLEER. The length of the CDR3 is 15 residues. Trimming removed 4 bases from V and 4 bases from J; junction bases left unmatched: 1. CDR3 loop: CASSPTSGGADTQYF. The DNA of the CDR3 is TGCGCCAGCAGCCCGACTAGCGGGGGGGCAGATACGCAGTATTTT.

This clonotype was seen at least ten times. The chain has TRBV19 and TRBJ1-5, with D uncertain. V was clipped by 3 bases and J by 0 bases, with 12 bases between them. The CDR3 consists of 16 residues. Germline V lookup: CDR1 LNHDA, CDR2 SQIVND (reference sequence). The CDR3 loop is CASSIGGFNSNQPQHF. The DNA for the CDR3 is TGTGCCAGTAGTATCGGCGGGTTTAATAGCAATCAGCCCCAGCATTTT.

This clonotype was found once. This chain links TRBV7-9 with TRBJ2-7; 7 bases are a match to TRBD1. Losses at the gene ends were 4 bases for V and 5 bases for J; bases not matched to a gene: 11. The length of the CDR3 is 15 residues. The germline V gene encodes CDR1 SEHNR and CDR2 FQNEAQ (reference sequence). CDR3 nucleotide sequence: TGTGCCAGCAGCTCACGACAGGGTCTTGTCGACGAGCAGTACTTC. It codes for CASSSRQGLVDEQYF.

On this clonotype itself: The conserved closing phenylalanine or tryptophan is absent in this CDR3, likely reflecting a read error. The V and J genes are TRBV12-3 or TRBV12-4 and TRBJ2-7; D remains ambiguous. The CDR3 spans 12 residues. The CDR3 region is CVSSFVGSEQYL. DNA of the CDR3: TGTGTCAGCAGTTTTGTAGGGTCCGAGCAGTACCTC.

This clonotype showed up many times. Here the CDR3 reads CASSSGDDRASYEQYF. Here the CDR3 DNA reads TGCGCCAGCAGCTCGGGGGATGACAGGGCCTCCTACGAGCAGTACTTC. This chain joins TRBV5-1 and TRBJ2-7; D perhaps matches TRBD1 (7 bases). The CDR3 is made up of 16 amino acids. Trimming removed 3 bases at V and 0 bases at J, with 16 bases between. The germline V gene encodes CDR1 SGHRS and CDR2 YFSETQ. Variable domain in full (rest from reference TRBV5-1 and TRBJ2-7): KAGVTQTPRYLIKTRGQQVTLSCSPISGHRSVSWYQQTPGQGLQFLFEYFSETQRNKGNFPGRFSGRQFSNSRSEMNVSTLELGDSALYLCASSSGDDRASYEQYFGPGTRLTVT.

The genes are TRBV7-8 and TRBJ2-5, with TRBD2 matching 7 bases. Germline V gene lookup returns CDR1 SGHVS and CDR2 FQNEAQ. V was clipped by 4 bases and J by 5 bases; unmatched bases: 7. CDR3 length: 14 residues. CDR3 sequence: CASSYLRGGETQYF. The CDR3 DNA reads as TGTGCCAGCAGCTACCTCCGGGGAGGGGAGACCCAGTACTTC.

V usage is TRBV10-1 and J usage is TRBJ1-1, with unresolved D. From germline, CDR1 is WNHNN and CDR2 SYGVQD (reference sequence). V dropped 10 bases and J dropped 0 bases, with 12 bases sitting between them. CDR3 length: 13 residues. CDR3 nucleotides: TGCGCCACCCCGGGAAGAGTGAACACTGAAGCTTTCTTT. This encodes CATPGRVNTEAFF.

This clonotype was observed a handful of times. The chain links TRBV2 to TRBJ1-5, with D unclear. Trimming pared 6 bases from V and 2 bases from J, leaving 17 bases between. The CDR3 is 16 amino acids. Germline V gene lookup returns CDR1 SNHLY and CDR2 FYNNEI. CDR3 in amino acids: CASRIGRKTRNQPQHF. CDR3 sequence (DNA): TGTGCCAGCAGGATAGGACGTAAAACCCGCAATCAGCCCCAGCATTTT.

The chain links TRBV25-1 to TRBJ1-2, with unresolved D. Trimming removed 5 bases from V and 4 bases from J, with 8 bases in between. CDR1 MGHDK and CDR2 SYGVNS come from the germline V gene. The CDR3 is 12 residues long. CDR3 sequence: CASSTDIYGYTF. Here the CDR3 DNA reads TGTGCCAGCAGTACTGATATCTATGGCTACACCTTC.

This clonotype has ten or more counts. CDR3 residues: CATSRPTEGRDTEAFF. CDR3 sequence (DNA): TGTGCCACCAGCAGACCTACGGAGGGGCGTGACACTGAAGCTTTCTTT. The chain uses TRBV15 and TRBJ1-1; possible D gene TRBD1, 5 bases. The CDR3 extends over 16 amino acids. CDR1 is LNHNV and CDR2 is YYDKDF in the germline V gene (reference sequence). Trimming pared 2 bases from V and 3 bases from J, leaving 16 bases between.